These 17 T cell receptor beta chains originate from one sample sequenced in a study of tissue T cells after allogeneic stem cell transplantation. Time point specified: mouse harvest day 14 after allogeneic transplant. Tail vein injection delivered 10^7 T-cell-depleted bone marrow cells and 10^6 splenic CD5+ T cells. The protocol was immunoSEQ multiplex PCR, while the TCRdb copy is restricted to in-frame clones and leaves out a portion. The sample gives 3,500 to 4,000 clones, roughly 45% of which show up once; around a quarter is in the top ten. Sequencing was performed on gut tissue. The origin of the receptors is a female BALB/c mouse given C57BL/6 T cells with graft-versus-host disease after an allogeneic hematopoietic cell transplant.

This clone is classed as medium-sized. The listed genes are named as in mouse. The read halts 1 residue ahead of the CDR3 end, with the missing end drawn from the germline J gene. The same CDR3 is also encoded by other DNA sequences in this sample. The gene calls are TRBV26 and TRBJ1-3, with no clear D. The CDR3 runs to 14 residues. The V end was cut by 3 bases, the J end by 0 bases, with 6 bases between. The germline V gene has CDR1 KGHPV and CDR2 FQNQEV (reference sequence). This CDR3 is CASSLPDSGNTLYF. The covered CDR3 bases are TGTGCCAGCAGTCTTCCAGATTCTGGAAATACGCTCTAT.

This clone was detected a few times. Gene names are mouse gene names. The sequence runs out 1 residue before the end of the CDR3; the remainder is reconstructed from the germline J gene. The chain carries TRBV4 and TRBJ2-7; 13 positions agree with TRBD2. This CDR3 comprises 15 residues. V was pared by 5 bases and J by 2 bases, with 3 bases of the junction left unmatched. Per germline, CDR1 LGHDT and CDR2 YNNKQL (reference sequence). CDR3 DNA, as far as it was read: TGTGCCAGCAGCCCGGGACTGGGGGGGGCCTATGAACAGTAC. It translates to CASSPGLGGAYEQY. The whole CDR3 region reads CASSPGLGGAYEQYF.

Concerning this clone itself: Each gene name is a mouse one. The read gets to within 1 residue of the CDR3 end, and the germline J gene fills in the rest. This chain links TRBV26 with TRBJ1-6; 10 nucleotides line up with TRBD1. TRBJ1-6 is placed among ORFs of uncertain function. This CDR3 region has 15 residues. Germline lookup yields CDR1 KGHPV and CDR2 FQNQEV (reference sequence). V trimming: 4 bases; J trimming: 6 bases; junction bases outside the gene matches: 3. Partial CDR3 DNA: TGTGCCAGCAGTCGGACAGGGGGAGGTAATTCGCCCCTCTAC. It specifies CASSRTGGGNSPLY. The whole CDR3 sequence reads CASSRTGGGNSPLYF.

This clone was recorded a few times. Any gene name here is a mouse gene name. The read comes to an end 1 residue before the CDR3 does, leaving the germline J gene to fill in the end. V and J are TRBV26 and TRBJ2-5; D is undetermined. The ends were cut back, 6 bases at V and 2 bases at J, with 9 bases in the middle. Germline CDR1 is KGHPV and CDR2 is FQNQEV (reference sequence). The CDR3 contains 13 residues. The CDR3: CASRQIGQDTQYF. Partial CDR3 DNA: TGTGCCAGCAGGCAGATTGGCCAAGACACCCAGTAC.

This clone turned up a few times. The germline and genes are mouse ones. The CDR3 end falls 1 residue outside the read, so it is completed with the germline J gene. The chain employs TRBV14 and TRBJ2-7; TRBD2 matches at 7 bases. CDR1 and CDR2 from the germline V gene are SGHDT and FRDEAV. After removal of 4 bases from V and 4 bases from J, the junction contained 2 bases not matched to a gene. The length of the CDR3 is 12 residues. The sequenced CDR3 bases are TGTGCCAGCAGTCGGACTGGTTATGAACAGTAC. Translating gives CASSRTGYEQY. The whole CDR3 protein reads CASSRTGYEQYF. The whole variable domain, remainder taken from reference TRBV14 and TRBJ2-7, is EAGVTQSPRYAVLQEGQAVSFWCDPISGHDTLYWYQQPRDQGPQLLVYFRDEAVIDNSQLPSDRFSAVRPKGTNSTLKIQSAKQGDTATYLCASSRTGYEQYFGPGTRLTVL.

Points on this clone: Each gene name is a mouse one. The DNA ends 1 residue before the CDR3 does, and the rest of the CDR3 is filled in from the germline J gene. This chain links TRBV23 with TRBJ1-3; the table's D gene call, TRBD1, was not cross checked with the DNA. CDR1 is KGHTA and CDR2 is FQNQQP in the germline V gene. The CDR3 totals 16 residues. The DNA read from the CDR3 is TGCTCCAGCAGTCAGGGACAGGGTCCTTCTGGAAATACGCTCTAT. Residues: CSSSQGQGPSGNTLY. The whole CDR3 reads CSSSQGQGPSGNTLYF.

This clone was counted between two and nine times. The genes are named according to mouse. Read coverage stops 1 residue before the CDR3 terminus; the germline J gene supplies the remainder. The chain has TRBV13-3 and TRBJ2-7; possibly TRBD1 for D (6 bases). V lost 2 bases and J lost 0, with 9 bases in between. This CDR3 is built from 14 residues. Germline lookup yields CDR1 NNHDY and CDR2 SYVADS. Partial CDR3 DNA: TGTGCCAGCAGTGACGGGGACAACTCCTATGAACAGTAC. As protein: CASSDGDNSYEQY. The whole CDR3 protein reads CASSDGDNSYEQYF.

As regards this clone: Mouse names are used for the genes. The CDR3 goes on 1 residue after the read ends, and that part is filled in from the germline J gene. V usage is TRBV26 and J usage is TRBJ2-4; 8 bases fit TRBD1. The CDR3 contains 14 residues. The V gene end was trimmed by 2 bases and the J gene end by 3 bases; junction bases not matched to a gene: 1. Germline V CDR1 and CDR2: KGHPV, FQNQEV (reference sequence). The CDR3 spells CASSLGQGQNTLYF. The CDR3 DNA, read in part, is TGTGCCAGCAGTCTGGGACAGGGCCAAAACACCTTGTAC.

A remark on this clone: Gene names are mouse gene names. The CDR3 goes on 1 residue after the read ends, and that part is filled in from the germline J gene. This chain joins TRBV3 and TRBJ2-7; 10 bases agree with TRBD2. This CDR3 has 15 amino acids. CDR1 is SNHLY, CDR2 FYNGKV, per germline (reference sequence). J gave up 1 base and V 5 bases, and 5 bases lay outside the gene matches. The CDR3 bases that were read are TGTGCCAGCAGCCCCTACTGGGGGGGATCCTATGAACAGTAC. As protein: CASSPYWGGSYEQY. The entire CDR3 is CASSPYWGGSYEQYF.

This clone was counted between two and nine times. Genes here carry mouse names. Read sequence stops 1 residue before the CDR3 end, and the germline J gene provides the missing end. The chain has TRBV31 and TRBJ2-1; 7 nucleotides align to TRBD2. Looked up from germline, CDR1 is GKSSPN and CDR2 is SITVG. CDR3 length equals 13 residues. The J segment lost 7 bases and the V segment lost 0 bases, leaving 3 bases of the junction unmatched. The DNA read from the CDR3 is TGTGCCTGGAGTCTCCGGGGGGGGGCTGAGCAGTTC. Protein: CAWSLRGGAEQF. The whole CDR3 sequence is CAWSLRGGAEQFF.

This clone has just a few counts. Gene names follow the mouse nomenclature. The read terminates 1 residue before the CDR3 end, so the remaining end is supplied by the germline J gene. The chain carries TRBV19 and TRBJ2-7; 11 bases align to TRBD2. The germline CDR1 and CDR2 sequences are FNHDT and SITEND (reference sequence). V shed 5 bases and J 3 bases; nucleotides not matched to a gene: 4. This CDR3 region has 14 residues. CDR3 in amino acids: CASSPGTGGYEQYF. CDR3 bases read: TGTGCCAGCAGCCCCGGGACTGGGGGCTATGAACAGTAC.

This clone appeared once. Gene names are the mouse ones. The read ends 1 residue shy of where the CDR3 ends; the end is completed using the germline J gene. The chain combines TRBV16 with TRBJ2-4, with D maybe TRBD1 (6 bases). Trimming took 3 bases from V and 7 from J, leaving 8 bases between them. This CDR3 has 12 amino acids. CDR1 SGHSA and CDR2 FRNQAP come from the germline V gene. CDR3 sequence: CASSFRGDTLYF. The covered CDR3 bases are TGTGCAAGCAGCTTCAGGGGCGACACCTTGTAC.

Concerning this clone: The genes and germline here are from mouse. The observed sequence ends 1 residue before the CDR3 terminus, with the missing tail filled in from the germline J gene. The rearrangement uses TRBV23 and TRBJ2-4; TRBD2, the table's D call, lacks a check against the DNA. The CDR3 covers 14 residues. Germline V gene lookup returns CDR1 KGHTA and CDR2 FQNQQP. CDR3 DNA, as far as it was read: TGCTCCAGCAGTCAAACTGGGGGTCAAAACACCTTGTAC. Translation gives CSSSQTGGQNTLY. The full CDR3 sequence reads CSSSQTGGQNTLYF.

This clone was observed a handful of times. Gene and germline names: mouse. Here the CDR3 reads CTCSADLGGRPLYF. Incomplete CDR3 DNA: TGCACCTGCAGTGCAGACCTGGGGGGCCGTCCCTTGTAC. The chain combines TRBV1 with TRBJ2-4; 8 bases align to TRBD2. The read is 1 residue too short to cover the CDR3 end, so that end is filled in from the germline J gene. Germline loops: CDR1 NSQYPW, CDR2 LRSPGD (reference sequence). Unmatched junction bases numbered 6, after V lost 0 bases and J lost 10 bases. This CDR3 is 14 amino acids long.

To note about this clone: All gene names here are mouse names. The read terminates 1 residue before the CDR3 end, so the remaining end is supplied by the germline J gene. The rearrangement links TRBV3 to TRBJ2-7, with 13 bases that match TRBD2. The V gene end was trimmed by 5 bases and the J gene end by 7 bases; junction bases not matched to a gene: 5. CDR3 length: 14 amino acids. Germline-derived CDR1 and CDR2 are SNHLY and FYNGKV (reference sequence). CDR3 region: CASSPGLGGREQYF. The sequenced CDR3 bases are TGTGCCAGCAGCCCGGGACTGGGGGGGAGGGAACAGTAC.

As for this clone: The genes are named according to mouse. Sequencing ends 1 residue short of the CDR3 end; the germline J gene provides the rest. The chain combines TRBV31 with TRBJ1-4, with D maybe TRBD1 (5 bases). CDR1 is GKSSPN and CDR2 is SITVG in the germline V gene. The CDR3 length is 14 residues. The germline V and J ends were trimmed by 0 bases and 5 bases, with 10 bases remaining between them. The covered CDR3 bases are TGTGCCTGGAGTCTTGGGGGGAAAAACGAAAGATTATTT. This codes for CAWSLGGKNERLF. The CDR3, in full, reads CAWSLGGKNERLFF.

Turning to this clone: The listed genes are named as in mouse. Read coverage stops 1 residue before the CDR3 terminus; the germline J gene supplies the remainder. The sample contains more than one DNA sequence encoding this CDR3. The J gene is TRBJ2-7, the V gene TRBV26; D could derive from TRBD1 or TRBD2 (5 bases each). The CDR3 is 11 residues long. V was trimmed by 2 bases and J by 6 bases, leaving 5 bases between them. The germline gives CDR1 KGHPV, CDR2 FQNQEV (reference sequence). This CDR3 is CASSLGGEQYF. The DNA read from the CDR3 is TGTGCCAGCAGTCTGGGGGGTGAACAGTAC. Full variable domain (rest looked up from reference TRBV26 and TRBJ2-7): NSKVIQTPRYLVKGQGQKAKMRCIPEKGHPVVFWYQQNKNNEFKFLINFQNQEVLQQIDMTEKRFSAECPSNSPCSLEIQSSEAGDSALYLCASSLGGEQYFGPGTRLTVL.